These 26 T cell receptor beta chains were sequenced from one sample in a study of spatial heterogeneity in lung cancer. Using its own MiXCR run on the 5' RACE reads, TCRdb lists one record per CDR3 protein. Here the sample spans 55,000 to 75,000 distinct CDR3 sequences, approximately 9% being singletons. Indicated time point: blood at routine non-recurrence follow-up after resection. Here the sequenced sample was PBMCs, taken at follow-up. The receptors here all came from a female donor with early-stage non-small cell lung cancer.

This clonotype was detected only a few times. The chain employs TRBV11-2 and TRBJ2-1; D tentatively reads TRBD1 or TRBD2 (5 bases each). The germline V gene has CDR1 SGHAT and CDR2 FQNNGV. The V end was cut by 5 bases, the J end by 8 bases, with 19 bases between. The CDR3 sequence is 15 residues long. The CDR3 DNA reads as TGTGCCAGCAGCAAGGGGAGATCTAGAGTCGATGAGCAGTTCTTC. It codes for CASSKGRSRVDEQFF.

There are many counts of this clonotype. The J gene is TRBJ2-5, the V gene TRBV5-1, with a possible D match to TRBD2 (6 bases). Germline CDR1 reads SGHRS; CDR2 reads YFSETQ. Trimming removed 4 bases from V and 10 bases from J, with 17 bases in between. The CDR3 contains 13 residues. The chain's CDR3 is CASSPGLGEVQYF. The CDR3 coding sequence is TGCGCCAGCAGCCCGGGACTCGGGGAGGTCCAGTACTTC.

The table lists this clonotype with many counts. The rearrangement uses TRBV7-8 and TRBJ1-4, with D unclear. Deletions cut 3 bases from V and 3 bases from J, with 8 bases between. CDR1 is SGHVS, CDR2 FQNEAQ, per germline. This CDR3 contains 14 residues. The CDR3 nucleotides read TGTGCCAGCAGCTTGGATGGAGCTAATGAAAAACTGTTTTTT. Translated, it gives CASSLDGANEKLFF.

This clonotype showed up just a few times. This chain's CDR3 is CASSGDNGETQYF. CDR3 bases: TGTGCCAGCAGTGGAGACAATGGAGAGACCCAGTACTTC. The V call is TRBV28, the J call TRBJ2-5, with D unclear. The CDR3 has 13 amino acids. Germline loops: CDR1 MDHEN, CDR2 SYDVKM. V shed 5 bases and J shed 4 bases, with 11 bases lying between them.

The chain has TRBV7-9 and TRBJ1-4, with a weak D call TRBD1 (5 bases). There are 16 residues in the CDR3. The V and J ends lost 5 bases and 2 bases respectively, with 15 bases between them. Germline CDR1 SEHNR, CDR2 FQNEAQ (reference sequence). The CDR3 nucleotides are TGTGCCAGCAGCCAACGGGGCCTAAGGACTAATGAAAAACTGTTTTTT. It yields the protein CASSQRGLRTNEKLFF.

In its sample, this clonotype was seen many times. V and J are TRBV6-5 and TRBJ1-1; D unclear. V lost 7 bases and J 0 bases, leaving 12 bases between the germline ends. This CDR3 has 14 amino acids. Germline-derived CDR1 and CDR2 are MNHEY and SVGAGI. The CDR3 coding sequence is TGTGCCAGCATGACGGGTCCCATGAACACTGAAGCTTTCTTT. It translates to CASMTGPMNTEAFF.

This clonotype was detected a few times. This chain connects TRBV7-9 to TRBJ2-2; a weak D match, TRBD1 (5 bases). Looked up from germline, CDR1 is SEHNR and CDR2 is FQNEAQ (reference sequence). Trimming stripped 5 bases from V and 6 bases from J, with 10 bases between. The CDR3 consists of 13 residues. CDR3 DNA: TGTGCCAGCAGCAAAAGACAGTCCGGGGAGCTGTTTTTT. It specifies CASSKRQSGELFF.

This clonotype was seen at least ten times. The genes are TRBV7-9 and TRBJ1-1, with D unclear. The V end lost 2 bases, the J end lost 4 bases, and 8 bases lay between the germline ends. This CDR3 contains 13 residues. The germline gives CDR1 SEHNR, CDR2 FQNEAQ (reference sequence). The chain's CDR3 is CASSLNRITEAFF. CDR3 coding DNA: TGTGCCAGCAGCTTAAATAGAATCACTGAAGCTTTCTTT. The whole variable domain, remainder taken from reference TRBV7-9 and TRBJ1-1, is DTGVSQNPRHKITKRGQNVTFRCDPISEHNRLYWYRQTLGQGPEFLTYFQNEAQLEKSRLLSDRFSAERPKGSFSTLEIQRTEQGDSAMYLCASSLNRITEAFFGQGTRLTVV.

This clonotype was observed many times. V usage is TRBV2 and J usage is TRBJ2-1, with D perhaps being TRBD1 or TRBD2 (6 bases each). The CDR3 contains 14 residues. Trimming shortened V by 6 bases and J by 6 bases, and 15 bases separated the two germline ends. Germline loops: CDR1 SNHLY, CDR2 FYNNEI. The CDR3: CASRSRGGINEQFF. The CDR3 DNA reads TGTGCCAGCAGAAGCAGGGGAGGCATCAATGAGCAGTTCTTC. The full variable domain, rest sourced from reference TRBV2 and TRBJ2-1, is EPEVTQTPSHQVTQMGQEVILRCVPISNHLYFYWYRQILGQKVEFLVSFYNNEISEKSEIFDDQFSVERPDGSNFTLKIRSTKLEDSAMYFCASRSRGGINEQFFGPGTRLTVL.

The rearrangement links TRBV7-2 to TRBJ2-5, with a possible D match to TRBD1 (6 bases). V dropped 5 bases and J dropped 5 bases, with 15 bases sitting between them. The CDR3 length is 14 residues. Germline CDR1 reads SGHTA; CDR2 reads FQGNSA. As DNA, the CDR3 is TGTGCCAGCAGCCAACAACAGGGAAGGGAGACCCAGTACTTC. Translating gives CASSQQQGRETQYF.

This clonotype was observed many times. CDR3 sequence: CASSDKFLSYNEQFF. DNA of the CDR3: TGTGCCAGTAGTGACAAGTTTCTTTCCTACAATGAGCAGTTCTTC. The gene calls are TRBV19 and TRBJ2-1, with D unresolved. The V gene's germline CDR1 is LNHDA and CDR2 SQIVND (reference sequence). Trimming shortened V by 5 bases and J by 1 base, and 12 bases separated the two germline ends. There are 15 residues in the CDR3.

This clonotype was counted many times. In DNA form, the CDR3 reads TGTGCCAGCAGTTCGGACAGGGGAGAGACCCAGTACTTC. As protein: CASSSDRGETQYF. The chain carries TRBV27 and TRBJ2-5; 9 bases align to TRBD1. The CDR3 loop spans 13 amino acids. In germline, CDR1 is MNHEY, CDR2 SMNVEV (reference sequence). The V segment lost 4 bases and the J segment 4 bases; nucleotides outside the gene matches: 1.

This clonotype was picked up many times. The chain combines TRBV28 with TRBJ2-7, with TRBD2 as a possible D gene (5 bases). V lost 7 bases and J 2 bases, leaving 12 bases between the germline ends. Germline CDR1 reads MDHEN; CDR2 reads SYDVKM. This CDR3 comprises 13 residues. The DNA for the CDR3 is TGTGCCAGCACGGGGTCTCCCGCCTACGAGCAGTACTTC. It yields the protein CASTGSPAYEQYF.

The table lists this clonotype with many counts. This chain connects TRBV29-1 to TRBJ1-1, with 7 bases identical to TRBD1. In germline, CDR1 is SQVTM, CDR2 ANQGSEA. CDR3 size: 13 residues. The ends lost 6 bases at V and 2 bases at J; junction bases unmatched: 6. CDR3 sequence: CSVPTGTNTEAFF. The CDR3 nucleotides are TGCAGCGTCCCGACAGGGACTAACACTGAAGCTTTCTTT.

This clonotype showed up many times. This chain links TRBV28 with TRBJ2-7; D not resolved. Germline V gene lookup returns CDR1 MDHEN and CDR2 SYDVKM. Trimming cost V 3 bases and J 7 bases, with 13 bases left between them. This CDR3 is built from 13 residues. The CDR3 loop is CASSFSPVIEQYF. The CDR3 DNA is TGTGCCAGCAGTTTCAGCCCCGTGATAGAGCAGTACTTC.

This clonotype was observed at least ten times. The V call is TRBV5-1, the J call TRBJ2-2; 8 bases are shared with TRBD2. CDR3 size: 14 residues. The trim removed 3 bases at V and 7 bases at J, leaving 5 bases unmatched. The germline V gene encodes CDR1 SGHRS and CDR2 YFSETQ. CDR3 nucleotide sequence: TGCGCCAGCAGCTCCAGCGGGAGTAACGGGGAGCTGTTTTTT. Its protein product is CASSSSGSNGELFF.

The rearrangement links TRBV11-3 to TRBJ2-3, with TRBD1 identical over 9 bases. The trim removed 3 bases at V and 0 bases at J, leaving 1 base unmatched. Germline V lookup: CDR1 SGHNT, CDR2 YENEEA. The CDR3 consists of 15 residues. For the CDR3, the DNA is TGTGCCAGCAGCTTTGGGACAGGGAGCACAGATACGCAGTATTTT. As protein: CASSFGTGSTDTQYF.

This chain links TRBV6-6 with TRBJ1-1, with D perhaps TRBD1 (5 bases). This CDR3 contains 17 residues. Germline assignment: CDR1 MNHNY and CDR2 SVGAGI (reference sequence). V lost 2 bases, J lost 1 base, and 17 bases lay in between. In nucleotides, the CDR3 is TGTGCCAGCAGTTACAGCCGGGGACGAGGGAGGAACACTGAAGCTTTCTTT. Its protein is CASSYSRGRGRNTEAFF.

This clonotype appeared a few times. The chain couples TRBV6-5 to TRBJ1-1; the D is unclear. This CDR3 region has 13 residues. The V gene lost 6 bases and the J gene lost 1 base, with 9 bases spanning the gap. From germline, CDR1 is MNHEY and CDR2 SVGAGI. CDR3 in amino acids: CASRQEGNTEAFF. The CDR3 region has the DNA TGTGCCAGCAGGCAAGAGGGGAACACTGAAGCTTTCTTT.

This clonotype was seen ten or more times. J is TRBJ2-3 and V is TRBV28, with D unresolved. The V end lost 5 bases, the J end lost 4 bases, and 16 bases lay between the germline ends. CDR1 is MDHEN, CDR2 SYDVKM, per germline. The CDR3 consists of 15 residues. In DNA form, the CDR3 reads TGTGCCAGCAGTAACGAGAAAATTCTTTCAGATACGCAGTATTTT. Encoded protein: CASSNEKILSDTQYF.

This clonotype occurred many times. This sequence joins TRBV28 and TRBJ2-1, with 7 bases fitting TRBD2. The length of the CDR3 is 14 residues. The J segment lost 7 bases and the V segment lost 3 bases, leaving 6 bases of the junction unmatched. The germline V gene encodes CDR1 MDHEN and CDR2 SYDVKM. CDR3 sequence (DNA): TGTGCCAGCAGTTTCCTAGCGGTTAGTAATGAGCAGTTCTTC. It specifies CASSFLAVSNEQFF.

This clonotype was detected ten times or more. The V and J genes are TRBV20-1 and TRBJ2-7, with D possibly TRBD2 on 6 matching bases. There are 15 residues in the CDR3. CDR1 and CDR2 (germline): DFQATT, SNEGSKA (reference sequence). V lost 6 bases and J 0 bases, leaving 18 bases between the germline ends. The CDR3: CSANPAGPASYEQYF. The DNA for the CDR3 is TGCAGTGCCAACCCTGCGGGACCCGCCTCCTACGAGCAGTACTTC.

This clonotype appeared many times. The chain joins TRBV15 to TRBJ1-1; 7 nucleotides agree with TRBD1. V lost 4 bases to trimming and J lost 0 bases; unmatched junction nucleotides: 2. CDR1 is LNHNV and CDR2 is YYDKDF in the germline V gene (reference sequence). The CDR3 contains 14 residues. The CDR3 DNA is TGTGCCACCAGCAAAGACAGGGTGAACACTGAAGCTTTCTTT. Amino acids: CATSKDRVNTEAFF.

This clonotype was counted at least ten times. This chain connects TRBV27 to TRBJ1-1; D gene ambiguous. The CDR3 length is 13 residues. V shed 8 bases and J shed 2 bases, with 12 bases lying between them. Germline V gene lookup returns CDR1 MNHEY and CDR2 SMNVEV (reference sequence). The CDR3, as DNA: TGTGCCAGCGCCCGCAGACCCAACACTGAAGCTTTCTTT. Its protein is CASARRPNTEAFF.

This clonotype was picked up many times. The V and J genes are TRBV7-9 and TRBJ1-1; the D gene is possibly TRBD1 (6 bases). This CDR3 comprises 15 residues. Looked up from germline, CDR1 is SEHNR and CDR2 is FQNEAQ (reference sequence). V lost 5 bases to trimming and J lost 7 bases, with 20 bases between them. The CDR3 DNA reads TGTGCCAGCAGCCATCATAGTGGGGGCGCCGTTGAAGCTTTCTTT. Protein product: CASSHHSGGAVEAFF.

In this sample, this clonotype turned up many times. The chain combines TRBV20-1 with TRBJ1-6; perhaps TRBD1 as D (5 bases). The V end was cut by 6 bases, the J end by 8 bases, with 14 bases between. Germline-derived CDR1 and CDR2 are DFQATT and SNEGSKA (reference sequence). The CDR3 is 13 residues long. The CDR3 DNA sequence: TGCAGTGCCGCAAGTGTGGGGGATTCACCCCTCCACTTT. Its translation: CSAASVGDSPLHF.